This TCR beta chain was recovered during a study of blood T cell repertoires in COVID-19. Assay used: immunoSEQ multiplex PCR; TCRdb lists only in-frame clones, some missing. The profile shows under 200,000 clones, approximately 85% of them singletons. Unmatched junction bases numbered 5, after V lost 6 bases and J lost 7 bases. This CDR3 comprises 13 residues. Germline V CDR1 and CDR2: MDHEN, SYDVKM. The TCR comes from a man aged 40-49 years who had recovered from COVID-19. This rearrangement joins TRBV28 to TRBJ1-5, with 8 bases identical to TRBD1. Material: peripheral blood. The CDR3 protein is CASSRGQVQPQHF. DNA of the CDR3: TGTGCCAGCAGCCGGGGACAGGTCCAGCCCCAGCATTTT.